One sample yielded the 20 T cell receptor beta chains listed below, sequenced in a study of molecular identifiers for immune sequencing clone quantification listed by TCRdb under 2018. To prepare the library, PCR was applied. The instrument given in TCRdb is NextSeq 500. The public reads were reanalyzed by TCRdb: fastp trimming at Q25, MiXCR alignment, in-frame beta chains only. Rows with one shared CDR3 protein collapse into an entry with the most common genes and DNA. Across this sample there are roughly 300,000 distinct CDR3 sequences, with over 20% seen only once. Clones ranked in the top ten supply about 0.7% of the sample. The sample taken for sequencing was naive CD8+ T cells from blood, with Jurkat cell RNA spiked in. The label giving this sample's cell subset or site can be read as: FACS-sorted CD8+CD4-CCR7+CD45RA+ naive T cells. Receptor source: a human donor in good health. Some libraries in this study had Jurkat cell RNA spiked in.

This clonotype was seen just once. V gene TRBV7-9 combines with J gene TRBJ2-2; a possible D gene is TRBD1 (5 bases). V lost 5 bases, J lost 7 bases, and 11 bases lay in between. CDR1 SEHNR and CDR2 FQNEAQ come from the germline V gene (reference sequence). CDR3 size: 13 residues. CDR3 protein: CASSPTDGGELFF. The CDR3, as DNA: TGTGCCAGCAGCCCGACAGATGGCGGGGAGCTGTTTTTT.

This clonotype was counted at least ten times. The V call is TRBV20-1, the J call TRBJ1-1, with D unclear. Germline V CDR1 and CDR2: DFQATT, SNEGSKA (reference sequence). The V and J ends lost 3 bases and 2 bases respectively, with 13 bases between them. This CDR3 is built from 14 residues. CDR3 DNA: TGCAGTGCTAGGCCCCTACGGGAAAACACTGAAGCTTTCTTT. As protein: CSARPLRENTEAFF.

V gene TRBV27 combines with J gene TRBJ2-1; D may be TRBD1 or TRBD2 (6 bases each). The CDR3 extends over 13 amino acids. Germline CDR1 reads MNHEY; CDR2 reads SMNVEV (reference sequence). With 3 bases removed from V and 8 bases from J, the gap between germline ends came to 11 bases. CDR3 amino acids: CASSFEGGYEQFF. CDR3 bases: TGTGCCAGCAGTTTCGAAGGGGGGTATGAGCAGTTCTTC.

The chain is built from TRBV28 and TRBJ1-1, with D hard to call. The CDR3 contains 16 residues. Deletions cut 6 bases from V and 3 bases from J, with 20 bases between. The germline CDR1 and CDR2 sequences are MDHEN and SYDVKM. The CDR3 DNA is TGTGCCAGCAGAGAGACCGTGGGCCCATGGGACACTGAAGCTTTCTTT. This codes for CASRETVGPWDTEAFF.

This clonotype has a count of ten or more. The chain's CDR3 is CASSVRDEQYF. The CDR3 nucleotides are TGTGCCAGCAGCGTCCGGGACGAGCAGTACTTC. The rearrangement links TRBV5-4 to TRBJ2-7; no definite D call. The ends were cut back, 4 bases at V and 5 bases at J, with 7 bases in the middle. The CDR3 has 11 amino acids. The germline gives CDR1 SGHNT, CDR2 YYREEE (reference sequence).

The table lists this clonotype with many counts. The V gene is TRBV7-9, the J gene TRBJ2-5, with D possibly TRBD2 on 6 matching bases. Trimming took off 3 bases at V and 3 bases at J, with 11 bases between the two ends. Looked up from germline, CDR1 is SEHNR and CDR2 is FQNEAQ (reference sequence). The CDR3 has 14 residues. The CDR3: CASSFSGLKETQYF. CDR3 sequence (DNA): TGTGCCAGCAGCTTTAGCGGACTGAAAGAGACCCAGTACTTC.

In regard to this clonotype: A read error may explain this, as a much larger clone is one base away. The V and J genes are TRBV25-1 and TRBJ1-1; weak D call: TRBD1 (6 bases). The CDR3 extends over 12 amino acids. The germline CDR1 and CDR2 sequences are MGHDK and SYGVNS. CDR3 coding DNA: TGTGCCGGCAGTGCACAGGGCTGGGCAGCTTTCTTT. It encodes CAGSAQGWAAFF.

This clonotype was counted ten times or more. This rearrangement joins TRBV3-1 to TRBJ1-5, with D uncertain. The CDR3 has 14 residues. The V end lost 0 bases, the J end lost 5 bases, and 8 bases lay between the germline ends. Germline loops: CDR1 LGHDT, CDR2 YNNKEL (reference sequence). This chain's CDR3 is CASSQDLGYQPQHF. The DNA for the CDR3 is TGTGCCAGCAGCCAAGATCTCGGGTATCAGCCCCAGCATTTT.

This clonotype was recorded once. This may be a read error: a much more frequent sequence differs by one nucleotide. J is TRBJ1-1 and V is TRBV7-9, with D tentatively TRBD1 (6 bases). V lost 6 bases to trimming and J lost 6 bases, with 11 bases between them. The germline gives CDR1 SEHNR, CDR2 FQNEAQ (reference sequence). The CDR3 loop spans 12 amino acids. The CDR3 bases are TGTGCCAGCAGGATATACAGGGCTGAAGCTTTCTTT. Protein sequence: CASRIYRAEAFF.

This clonotype occurred many times. V and J are TRBV5-5 and TRBJ1-1; TRBD1 agrees at 10 bases. This CDR3 has 15 amino acids. The germline V gene encodes CDR1 SGHKS and CDR2 YYEKEE (reference sequence). V was clipped by 4 bases and J by 8 bases; unmatched bases: 11. DNA of the CDR3: TGTGCCAGCAGCCTACAGGGACAGGGGATCTGGGAAGCTTTCTTT. It encodes CASSLQGQGIWEAFF.

This clonotype was seen many times. The genes are TRBV7-8 and TRBJ1-1; weak D call: TRBD1 (5 bases). There are 14 residues in the CDR3. Trimming pared 5 bases from V and 4 bases from J, leaving 14 bases between. Germline CDR1 SGHVS, CDR2 FQNEAQ. The CDR3 is CASSKTVASTEAFF. As DNA, the CDR3 is TGTGCCAGCAGCAAGACAGTGGCCAGCACTGAAGCTTTCTTT.

This clonotype was seen a few times. The rearrangement uses TRBV3-1 and TRBJ2-2, with 8 bases identical to TRBD1. The CDR3 is 16 residues long. V trimming: 4 bases; J trimming: 3 bases; junction bases outside the gene matches: 7. Looked up from germline, CDR1 is LGHDT and CDR2 is YNNKEL (reference sequence). In DNA form, the CDR3 reads TGTGCCAGCAGCCGAGGAACAGGGGGAGACACCGGGGAGCTGTTTTTT. It specifies CASSRGTGGDTGELFF.

Only a few counts were recorded for this clonotype. The J gene is TRBJ1-4, the V gene TRBV10-2; D is unclear. Per germline, CDR1 WSHSY and CDR2 SAAADI. V lost 3 bases, J lost 5 bases, and 13 bases lay in between. The CDR3 has 15 residues. CDR3 DNA: TGCGCCAGCAGTGATGTGGGCGCGGGCAATGAAAAACTGTTTTTT. Protein: CASSDVGAGNEKLFF.

Turning to this clonotype: A much larger clone lies one base from this, so it may be a read error. The chain couples TRBV28 to TRBJ1-2; no clear D. The CDR3 length is 12 residues. Germline V CDR1 and CDR2: MDHEN, SYDVKM. The CDR3 DNA reads as TGTGCCAGCAGTTTCGTTCTTTATGGCTACCCCTTC. It is translated as CASSFVLYGYPF.

Points on this clonotype: Given a much more abundant clone one base away, this may be a read error. This rearrangement joins TRBV7-9 to TRBJ2-7; no reliable D call. Germline V gives CDR1 SEHNR, CDR2 FQNEAQ (reference sequence). This CDR3 spans 14 amino acids. This chain's CDR3 is CAGSLGPITYEQYF. In nucleotides, the CDR3 is TGTGCCGGCAGCTTAGGACCGATAACCTACGAGCAGTACTTC.

This clonotype was recorded at least ten times. The gene calls are TRBV9 and TRBJ2-3; maybe TRBD1 (6 bases). Looked up from germline, CDR1 is SGDLS and CDR2 is YYNGEE. There are 18 residues in the CDR3. Trimming took 0 bases from V and 1 from J, leaving 18 bases between them. The CDR3 DNA is TGTGCCAGCAGCGTAGGGGTGTCTGACAGGAGAGGCACAGATACGCAGTATTTT. The encoded protein is CASSVGVSDRRGTDTQYF.

This chain connects TRBV27 to TRBJ2-5; a possible D gene is TRBD1 (6 bases). CDR1 is MNHEY and CDR2 is SMNVEV in the germline V gene (reference sequence). The CDR3 sequence is 16 residues long. The V and J ends lost 4 bases and 0 bases respectively, with 15 bases between them. CDR3 DNA: TGTGCCAGCAGTTCAGGCACAGGGATGTACCAAGAGACCCAGTACTTC. Translated: CASSSGTGMYQETQYF.

The rearrangement uses TRBV11-2 and TRBJ2-7; no definite D call. V lost 3 bases and J 6 bases, leaving 12 bases between the germline ends. Looked up from germline, CDR1 is SGHAT and CDR2 is FQNNGV. The CDR3 is 13 residues long. CDR3 protein: CASSLTVWGEQYF. The CDR3 bases are TGTGCCAGCAGCTTGACTGTCTGGGGCGAGCAGTACTTC. Drawing the rest from reference TRBV11-2 and TRBJ2-7, the complete variable domain is EAGVAQSPRYKIIEKRQSVAFWCNPISGHATLYWYQQILGQGPKLLIQFQNNGVVDDSQLPKDRFSAERLKGVDSTLKIQPAKLEDSAVYLCASSLTVWGEQYFGPGTRLTVT.

The sample holds many counts of this clonotype. Here the CDR3 reads CASTPLLWTEAFF. The CDR3 bases are TGTGCCAGCACGCCCCTTCTGTGGACTGAAGCTTTCTTT. V usage is TRBV11-2 and J usage is TRBJ1-1; D unresolved. V lost 7 bases and J 5 bases, leaving 14 bases between the germline ends. The V gene's germline CDR1 is SGHAT and CDR2 FQNNGV. The CDR3 spans 13 residues.

This clonotype was seen at least ten times. This chain uses TRBV7-9 with TRBJ2-7, with a weak D call TRBD1 (6 bases). Trimming left V 4 bases short and J 2 bases short, with 15 bases between. Germline V gene sequence: CDR1 SEHNR, CDR2 FQNEAQ (reference sequence). CDR3 length: 15 residues. CDR3 in amino acids: CASSSIRQEAYEQYF. DNA of the CDR3: TGTGCCAGCAGCTCAATCCGACAGGAGGCCTACGAGCAGTACTTC.